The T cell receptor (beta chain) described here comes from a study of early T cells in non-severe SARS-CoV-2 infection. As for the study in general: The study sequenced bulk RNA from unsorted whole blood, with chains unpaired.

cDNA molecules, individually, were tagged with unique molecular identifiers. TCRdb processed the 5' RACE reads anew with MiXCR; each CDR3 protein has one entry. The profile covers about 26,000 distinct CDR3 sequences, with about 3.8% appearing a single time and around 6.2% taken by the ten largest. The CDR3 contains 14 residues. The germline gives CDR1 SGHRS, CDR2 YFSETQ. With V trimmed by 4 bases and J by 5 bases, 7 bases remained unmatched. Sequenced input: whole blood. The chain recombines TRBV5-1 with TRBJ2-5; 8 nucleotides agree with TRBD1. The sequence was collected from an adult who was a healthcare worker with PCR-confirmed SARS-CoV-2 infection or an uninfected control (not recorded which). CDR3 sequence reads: CASSTWTGTETQYF. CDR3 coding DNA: TGCGCCAGCAGCACCTGGACAGGGACCGAGACCCAGTACTTC.